This is a list of T cell receptor beta chains from one sample in a study of T cell changes during pregnancy in multiple sclerosis. Assay: immunoSEQ multiplex PCR; the TCRdb copy retains only in-frame clones and omits some. The sample contains under 95,000 clones, 85% to 95% of which appear only once. The sample consisted of peripheral blood, taken after pregnancy. All receptors derive from a female donor with multiple sclerosis, enrolled in a pregnancy study. The CDR3 runs from the conserved cysteine through the conserved F or W. Fields, in order: D gene, V gene, J gene, clone size, CDR3 DNA, CDR3 protein. The D gene is left open where the match is weak. Clone sizes are given selectively: once, few, many, or a class where the clone is expanded.

.,TRBV5-5,TRBJ2-7,.,TGTGCCAGCACTCCCGGAAGGGGGTTCTCCTACGAGCAGTACTTC,CASTPGRGFSYEQYF
TRBD2,TRBV9,TRBJ2-1,.,TGTGCCAGCAGCCCCGGTTTTTCTAGCGGGAGCTATGAGCAGTTCTTC,CASSPGFSSGSYEQFF
.,TRBV7-2,TRBJ2-3,once,TGTGCCAGCAGCACCCGAGTCGCAGATACGCAGTATTTT,CASSTRVADTQYF
.,TRBV7-6,TRBJ2-3,.,TGTGCCAGCAGCTTAGCGCTAGGGGGTTTCACAGATACGCAGTATTTT,CASSLALGGFTDTQYF
TRBD1,TRBV19,TRBJ1-4,.,TGTGCCAGTAGTATGGACAGGTCTGAAAAACTGTTTTTT,CASSMDRSEKLFF
TRBD1,TRBV7-9,TRBJ1-2,.,TGTGCCAGCAGCTTACCTACAGGGGCGCTCTATGGCTACACCTTC,CASSLPTGALYGYTF
.,TRBV30,TRBJ1-2,.,TGTGCCTGGAGTGTATACAGGGACGGCTATGGCTACACCTTC,CAWSVYRDGYGYTF
.,TRBV6-5,TRBJ2-7,few,TGTGCCAGCAGTCTAAAGGCGGCCTACGAGCAGTACTTC,CASSLKAAYEQYF
.,TRBV6-5,TRBJ1-1,.,TGTGCCAGCAGTTACTCTTCTAACACTGAAGCTTTCTTT,CASSYSSNTEAFF
.,TRBV2,TRBJ1-5,.,TGTGCCAGCAGCTTTCTACGTCAGCCCCAGCATTTT,CASSFLRQPQHF
.,TRBV23-1,TRBJ1-1,.,TGCGCCAGCAGTCAATCCCGAGCAGGGATGAACACTGAAGCTTTCTTT,CASSQSRAGMNTEAFF
.,TRBV5-1,TRBJ2-3,once,TGCGCCAGCAGCTTTACCCCAAGCGCAGATACGCAGTATTTT,CASSFTPSADTQYF
.,TRBV2,TRBJ2-5,.,TGTGCCAGCAGTGAGGGGGGGGCCCAAGAGACCCAGTACTTC,CASSEGGAQETQYF
.,TRBV7-8,TRBJ1-5,once,TGTGCCAGCAGCCTAGGCCGGGACACCAATCAGCCCCAGCATTTT,CASSLGRDTNQPQHF
.,TRBV25-1,TRBJ1-1,once,TGTGCCAGCAGTGAATTAAAGGCCACTACCGTTGAAGCTTTCTTT,CASSELKATTVEAFF
.,TRBV2,TRBJ1-1,.,TGTGCCAGCAGTGAATTAGAGAACACTGAAGCTTTCTTT,CASSELENTEAFF
TRBD1,TRBV15,TRBJ2-6,.,TGTGCCACCAGCGGAACAGGGGGCGCTCAGGCTGGGGCCAACGTCCTGACTTTC,CATSGTGGAQAGANVLTF
.,TRBV11-3,TRBJ2-7,.,TGTGCCAGCAGCTTACTTCCGTTATACGAGCAGTACTTC,CASSLLPLYEQYF
TRBD1,TRBV5-1,TRBJ2-7,.,TGCGCCAGCAGCTCTTCTGCGACAGGGGCCCGCGAGCAGTACTTC,CASSSSATGAREQYF
.,TRBV30,TRBJ1-2,.,TGTGCCTGGAACCAGATTGACTATGGCTACACCTTC,CAWNQIDYGYTF
.,TRBV7-2,TRBJ2-3,.,TGTGCCAGCACCTTGTCAACAGATACGCAGTATTTT,CASTLSTDTQYF
.,TRBV7-9,TRBJ2-5,.,TGTGCCAGCAGCTCCGCATTCGAGGGGACCCAGTACTTC,CASSSAFEGTQYF
.,TRBV7-2,TRBJ2-3,.,TGTGCCAGCAGCTTCTCCTTAACAGGAGATACGCAGTATTTT,CASSFSLTGDTQYF
TRBD1,TRBV7-2,TRBJ1-2,.,TGTGCCACCCTAAGGGACAGGCTAGGTGGCTACACCTTC,CATLRDRLGGYTF
TRBD1,TRBV6-5,TRBJ1-5,.,TGTGCCAGCAGTTCCGGGACAGGGAATCAGCCCCAGCATTTT,CASSSGTGNQPQHF
TRBD1,TRBV7-9,TRBJ2-7,.,TGTGCCAGCAGCTCTAGGACAGGGGGCTACGAGCAGTACTTC,CASSSRTGGYEQYF
TRBD1,TRBV19,TRBJ2-7,once,TGTGCCAGTAGTCCCACCACGACAGGGGGAACCTACGAGCAGTACTTC,CASSPTTTGGTYEQYF
TRBD2,TRBV9,TRBJ2-3,.,TGTGCCAGCAGCGTAGGAAGCGGGGGGCCGATGGATACGCAGTATTTT,CASSVGSGGPMDTQYF
TRBD2,TRBV9,TRBJ2-3,.,TGTGCCAGCGGCGGGAGTGCAGATACGCAGTATTTT,CASGGSADTQYF
.,TRBV2,TRBJ1-5,.,TGTGCCAGCAGGGCAGGGGACGTATCTCCAAATCAGCCCCAGCATTTT,CASRAGDVSPNQPQHF
.,TRBV7-9,TRBJ2-2,.,TGTGCCAGCTCCAGGGTCAGGGACACCGGGGAGCTGTTTTTT,CASSRVRDTGELFF
.,TRBV7-9,TRBJ2-7,once,TGTGCCAGCAGCTTAGACAGATTCGAGCAGTACTTC,CASSLDRFEQYF
.,TRBV21-1,TRBJ2-1,.,TGTGCCAGCAGCACGCAAACTAGACAGGCCCATGAGCAGTTCTTC,CASSTQTRQAHEQFF
.,TRBV6-1,TRBJ1-1,once,TGTGCCAGCAGTCTCGGAGATGCTGAAGCTTTCTTT,CASSLGDAEAFF
.,TRBV27,TRBJ2-2,once,TGTGCCAGCAGTTTCCCGGGAAACACCGGGGAGCTGTTTTTT,CASSFPGNTGELFF
.,TRBV2,TRBJ1-5,.,TGTGCCAGCGAAGGAGGGAGTTATAGCAATCAGCCCCAGCATTTT,CASEGGSYSNQPQHF
TRBD2,TRBV7-2,TRBJ2-7,.,TGTGCCAGCAGGATTAGCGGGATCAGCTCCTACGAGCAGTACTTC,CASRISGISSYEQYF
TRBD1,TRBV2,TRBJ1-2,.,TGTGCCAGCAGCCTCTCCGGGACAGGCTATGGCTACACCTTC,CASSLSGTGYGYTF
.,TRBV6-5,TRBJ1-2,.,TGTGCCAGCAGTTACTCCGACGGTTGGGGGCGATATGGCTACACCTTC,CASSYSDGWGRYGYTF
TRBD1,TRBV18,TRBJ2-7,.,TGTGCCAGCTCACCCGGTTGGGACAGGGGAAACGAGCAGTACTTC,CASSPGWDRGNEQYF
TRBD1,TRBV7-2,TRBJ1-4,.,TGTGCCAGCAGCAACCGACAGGGTGGAAAACTGTTTTTT,CASSNRQGGKLFF
.,TRBV27,TRBJ2-7,once,TGTGCCAGCAGTTCACACCGGGCCCCGGGGTACGAGCAGTACTTC,CASSSHRAPGYEQYF
.,TRBV29-1,TRBJ2-1,.,TGCAGCGTTGAAGAAGAGGGCCCAAAGCCTTACAATGAGCAGTTCTTC,CSVEEEGPKPYNEQFF